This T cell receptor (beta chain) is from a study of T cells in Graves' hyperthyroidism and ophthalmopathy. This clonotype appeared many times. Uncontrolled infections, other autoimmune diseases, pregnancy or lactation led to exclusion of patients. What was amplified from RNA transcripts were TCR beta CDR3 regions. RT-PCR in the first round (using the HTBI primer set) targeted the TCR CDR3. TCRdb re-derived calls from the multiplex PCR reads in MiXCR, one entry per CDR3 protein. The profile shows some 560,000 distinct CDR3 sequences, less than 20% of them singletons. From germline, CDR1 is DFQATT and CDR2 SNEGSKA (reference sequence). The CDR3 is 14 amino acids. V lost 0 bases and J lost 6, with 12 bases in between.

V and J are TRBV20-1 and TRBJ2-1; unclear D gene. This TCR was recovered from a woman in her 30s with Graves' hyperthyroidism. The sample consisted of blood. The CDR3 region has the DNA TGCAGTGCTAGAGATACGTCTAAACCCAATGAGCAGTTCTTC. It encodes CSARDTSKPNEQFF.